The subject of this entry is one TCR beta chain. Its antigen is unidentified. The sample is drawn from a study of T cell repertoires in ileal Crohn's disease. Study context: Every patient was operated on for stricturing (about 60%) or penetrating (about 39%) complications. Postoperative therapy was given to about half: 11 thiopurines, 15 to 20 anti-TNF agents. Study observations and caveats: Active smokers at surgery had more clonal expansions than non-smokers.

V was cut by 6 bases and J by 2 bases, with 14 bases left in between. The CDR3 covers 15 residues. Germline CDR1 MNHEY, CDR2 SVGAGI. Repertoires were generated with immunoSEQ multiplex PCR, while TCRdb's copy carries only in-frame clones and drops some. Found here are 12,000 to 15,000 clones, roughly 80% of them singletons; the top ten hold around 13%. Specified time point: inflamed ileum from the surgical specimen. Patients were adults with ileal or ileocolonic Crohn's disease needing resection. The clonotype originates from an adult with Crohn's disease. Input material: ileal tissue. The rearrangement uses TRBV6-5 and TRBJ1-3, with D perhaps TRBD1 (6 bases). In DNA form, the CDR3 reads TGTGCCAGCAGCCGTACAGGGTCCCCTGGAAACACCATATATTTT. Its translation: CASSRTGSPGNTIYF.